Shown below are 7 T cell receptor beta chains from a single sample sequenced in a study of Ad26.COV2.S vaccination and SARS-CoV-2 variants. Assay used: immunoSEQ multiplex PCR; TCRdb lists only in-frame clones, some missing. The sample lists hundreds of thousands of clones, roughly 90% occurring once. Documented treatment: some 20 received Ad26.COV2.S at low or high dose, single or two shots; roughly five received placebo; per-sample allocation not given. At day 63 after the first vaccine or placebo injection, samples were drawn. This sample comprised peripheral blood, obtained in a trial of Ad26.COV2.S vaccine versus placebo. The receptors originated from a person aged 18-65 years who received the Ad26.COV2.S COVID-19 vaccine or a placebo.

The chain uses TRBV7-2 and TRBJ2-7; D is unresolved. The CDR3 contains 12 residues. With 5 bases removed from V and 4 bases from J, the gap between germline ends came to 9 bases. CDR1 and CDR2 (germline): SGHTA, FQGNSA. Here the CDR3 DNA reads TGTGCCAGCAGCGAGCTACTTTACGAGCAGTACTTC. Translation gives CASSELLYEQYF. Filled out from reference TRBV7-2 and TRBJ2-7, the complete variable domain reads GAGVSQSPSNKVTEKGKDVELRCDPISGHTALYWYRQSLGQGLEFLIYFQGNSAPDKSGLPSDRFSAERTGGSVSTLTIQRTQQEDSAVYLCASSELLYEQYFGPGTRLTVT.

The V and J genes are TRBV6-5 and TRBJ1-6; D is possibly TRBD1 (5 bases). This CDR3 spans 15 amino acids. Trimming removed 2 bases at V and 7 bases at J, with 12 bases between. The germline gives CDR1 MNHEY, CDR2 SVGAGI. CDR3 in amino acids: CASSYTTGTNSPLHF. CDR3 DNA sequence: TGTGCCAGCAGTTACACCACCGGGACCAATTCACCCCTCCACTTT.

The chain couples TRBV27 to TRBJ1-6; TRBD1 aligns across 11 bases. Unmatched junction bases numbered 11, after V lost 5 bases and J lost 11 bases. Germline V gene data show CDR1 as MNHEY and CDR2 as SMNVEV (reference sequence). The CDR3 is made up of 16 amino acids. CDR3 loop: CASSPYGTGGRAPLHF. The CDR3 coding sequence is TGTGCCAGCAGTCCATACGGGACAGGGGGACGTGCACCCCTCCACTTT.

This clone has a single count. This sequence joins TRBV30 and TRBJ2-7; the D is unclear. Germline V gene sequence: CDR1 GTSNPN, CDR2 SVGIG (reference sequence). The length of the CDR3 is 12 residues. The V end was cut by 3 bases, the J end by 3 bases, with 9 bases between. The CDR3 DNA is TGTGCCTGGAGCCTAGTGGGCTACGAGCAGTACTTC. Its translation: CAWSLVGYEQYF.

This clone occurred many times. The chain combines TRBV3-1 (or the pseudogene TRBV3-2) with TRBJ2-7; D may be TRBD2 (5 bases). This CDR3 comprises 10 residues. CDR1 and CDR2 from the germline V gene are LGHDT and YNNKEL (reference sequence). Trimming left V 8 bases short and J 3 bases short, with 5 bases between. This CDR3 is CASGGYEQYF. DNA of the CDR3: TGTGCCAGCGGAGGCTACGAGCAGTACTTC.

Note on this clone: The junction does not match germline at one end; this may be a read error. The genes are TRBV10-2 and TRBJ1-2, with D tentatively TRBD1 (6 bases). The CDR3 covers 13 residues. Per germline, CDR1 WSHSY and CDR2 SAAADI. In DNA form, the CDR3 reads TGCGCCTGCAGGGATAATGGGGGGCGAGGCTACACCTTC. Amino acid sequence: CACRDNGGRGYTF.

Only a few counts were recorded for this clone. V usage is TRBV6-6 and J usage is TRBJ2-7, with D possibly TRBD1 on 6 matching bases. This CDR3 comprises 13 residues. Germline V CDR1 and CDR2: MNHNY, SVGAGI (reference sequence). Trimming took off 8 bases at V and 6 bases at J, with 17 bases between the two ends. CDR3 residues: CASAQGLPSEQYF. The CDR3 DNA is TGTGCCAGCGCCCAGGGGCTCCCTTCCGAGCAGTACTTC.